This T cell receptor (beta chain) was identified in a study of identical twins. TCRdb reprocessed the 5' RACE reads via MiXCR and lists one record per CDR3 protein. The sample shows 450,000 to 650,000 distinct CDR3 sequences, nearly 10% of them seen only once. This CDR3 region has 15 residues. Germline V gene sequence: CDR1 MNHEY, CDR2 SVGAGI. Losses at the gene ends were 4 bases for V and 8 bases for J; bases not matched to a gene: 12. The same data also went into a second study, on yellow fever vaccine responses in identical twins.

The sequenced material came from PBMCs. This sequence originates from a young woman in good health. V usage is TRBV6-5 and J usage is TRBJ1-2; 8 bases match TRBD1. CDR3 loop: CASSSTTTGADGYTF. In DNA, the CDR3 is TGTGCCAGCAGTTCCACCACGACAGGGGCGGACGGCTACACCTTC.